One and the same sample provided the 22 T cell receptor beta chains below, sequenced in a study of blood T cell repertoires in COVID-19. Produced via immunoSEQ multiplex PCR; TCRdb's table is partial and in-frame only. The sample lists roughly 170,000 clones, approximately 79% occurring once. Sequencing input: peripheral blood. The source of these receptors is a woman aged 55 to 70 with COVID-19, enrolled during active disease.

The chain recombines TRBV25-1 with TRBJ1-2; no reliable D call. Germline V gene lookup returns CDR1 MGHDK and CDR2 SYGVNS. Trimming stripped 3 bases from V and 1 base from J, with 15 bases between. The CDR3 runs to 16 residues. The DNA of the CDR3 is TGTGCCAGCAGTGACCCCCATCGGGAGAGTAACTATGGCTACACCTTC. Translation gives CASSDPHRESNYGYTF.

This chain connects TRBV29-1 to TRBJ1-4, with unresolved D. Trimming shortened V by 2 bases and J by 8 bases, and 15 bases separated the two germline ends. Germline CDR1 and CDR2: SQVTM and ANQGSEA. The CDR3 totals 14 residues. CDR3: CSVENPALTEKLFF. CDR3 DNA: TGCAGCGTTGAAAACCCCGCGCTGACAGAAAAACTGTTTTTT.

This clone was picked up one time. CDR3 DNA: TGTGCCTGGACTGGCTCCTACTATGGCTACACCTTC. As protein: CAWTGSYYGYTF. This sequence joins TRBV30 and TRBJ1-2; D is ambiguous. The CDR3 is made up of 12 amino acids. Germline CDR1 and CDR2: GTSNPN and SVGIG (reference sequence). Trimming cost V 4 bases and J 3 bases, with 9 bases left between them.

This chain joins TRBV19 and TRBJ2-3; D possibly corresponds to TRBD1 (6 bases). The ends were cut back, 9 bases at V and 8 bases at J, with 21 bases in the middle. The CDR3 consists of 14 residues. CDR1 LNHDA and CDR2 SQIVND come from the germline V gene (reference sequence). As DNA, the CDR3 is TGTGCCAGCGGCGTCCCTGGGGGCACACGTACGCAGTATTTT. Translation gives CASGVPGGTRTQYF.

The CDR3 protein is CSASDSLNYGYTF. The CDR3, as DNA: TGCAGCGCATCGGACAGTTTAAACTATGGCTACACCTTC. The J gene is TRBJ1-2, the V gene TRBV29-1; tentative D call: TRBD1 (6 bases). Trimming shortened V by 7 bases and J by 2 bases, and 14 bases separated the two germline ends. The CDR3 consists of 13 residues. Germline lookup yields CDR1 SQVTM and CDR2 ANQGSEA.

The chain carries TRBV10-3 and TRBJ1-6, with 7 bases fitting TRBD1. The CDR3 length is 15 residues. J lost 10 bases, V lost 5 bases, and 11 bases had no gene match. Germline lookup yields CDR1 ENHRY and CDR2 SYGVKD. The CDR3 loop is CAISLTGLRRSPLHF. The CDR3 coding sequence is TGTGCCATCAGTTTGACAGGGTTACGGCGGTCACCCCTCCACTTT.

This clone came up a few times. This chain links TRBV5-4 with TRBJ2-5; D is undetermined. Between the trimmed V and J ends, which lost 3 bases and 6 bases, there was a span of 15 bases. The CDR3 has 14 residues. Germline V gene lookup returns CDR1 SGHNT and CDR2 YYREEE (reference sequence). In DNA, the CDR3 is TGTGCCAGCAGCTCCCTCGATTTAGCAAAGACCCAGTACTTC. Translation gives CASSSLDLAKTQYF.

V and J are TRBV30 and TRBJ1-2; possible D gene TRBD1, 5 bases. V lost 0 bases and J lost 4, with 15 bases in between. Germline assignment: CDR1 GTSNPN and CDR2 SVGIG (reference sequence). The CDR3 has 15 residues. CDR3 protein: CAWSVQSGGSYGYTF. The CDR3 DNA reads as TGTGCCTGGAGTGTACAGTCCGGGGGGAGCTATGGCTACACCTTC.

About this clone: Other DNA sequences in this sample translate to the same CDR3. The chain uses TRBV19 and TRBJ2-7; 8 bases match TRBD2. The trim removed 0 bases at V and 0 bases at J, leaving 1 base unmatched. Germline CDR1 is LNHDA and CDR2 is SQIVND (reference sequence). The CDR3 is 15 amino acids. CDR3 loop: CASSIDRGGSYEQYF. CDR3 nucleotide sequence: TGTGCCAGTAGTATAGATCGGGGGGGCTCCTACGAGCAGTACTTC.

V is TRBV6-5 and J is TRBJ1-5; possibly TRBD1 for D (5 bases). V was trimmed by 7 bases and J by 3 bases, leaving 16 bases between them. CDR1 and CDR2 (germline): MNHEY, SVGAGI. The CDR3 spans 15 residues. The CDR3 sequence: CASKGEGVNNQPQHF. The CDR3 DNA is TGTGCCAGCAAGGGTGAAGGGGTCAACAATCAGCCCCAGCATTTT.

With regard to this clone: Other DNA sequences in this specimen translate into the identical CDR3. V is TRBV5-4 and J is TRBJ2-2; D gene unclear. The CDR3 length is 14 residues. Per the germline V gene, CDR1 is SGHNT and CDR2 is YYREEE (reference sequence). V dropped 0 bases and J dropped 2 bases, with 5 bases sitting between them. The CDR3 loop reads CASSLAGNTGELFF. The CDR3 DNA reads TGTGCCAGCAGCTTGGCAGGAAACACCGGGGAGCTGTTTTTT.

In its sample, this clone was seen a few times. The V and J genes are TRBV6-6 and TRBJ1-3, with TRBD1 matching over 8 bases. Losses at the gene ends were 8 bases for V and 8 bases for J; bases not matched to a gene: 8. The CDR3 sequence is 13 residues long. The germline V gene has CDR1 MNHNY and CDR2 SVGAGI (reference sequence). The CDR3 region has the DNA TGTGCCAGCCTACGCAGGGGGCGGGACACCATATATTTT. Translation: CASLRRGRDTIYF.

The chain recombines TRBV24-1 with TRBJ2-3, with no clear D. CDR3 length equals 14 residues. V lost 3 bases, J lost 2 bases, and 8 bases lay in between. Germline CDR1 KGHDR, CDR2 SFDVKD. For the CDR3, the DNA is TGTGCCACCAGTGATCGAGTCTTCACAGATACGCAGTATTTT. This translates into CATSDRVFTDTQYF.

This clone showed up just once. The chain joins TRBV4-2 to TRBJ2-7, with a weak D call TRBD2 (5 bases). V was pared by 5 bases and J by 0 bases, with 11 bases between. The CDR3 extends over 14 amino acids. Germline V CDR1 and CDR2: LGHNA, YNFKEQ. The CDR3 here is CASSEARASYEQYF. The DNA of the CDR3 is TGTGCCAGCAGCGAAGCGCGGGCCTCCTACGAGCAGTACTTC.

The V call is TRBV28, the J call TRBJ2-3, with TRBD2 matching 12 bases. J was trimmed by 0 bases and V by 4 bases; bases with no gene match: 5. The CDR3 is 17 amino acids. In germline, CDR1 is MDHEN, CDR2 SYDVKM. The CDR3, as DNA: TGTGCCAGCAGTTCCCTAGCGGGAGGGCCGAGCACAGATACGCAGTATTTT. This codes for CASSSLAGGPSTDTQYF.

The chain carries TRBV30 and TRBJ2-1; 11 bases agree with TRBD2. Germline V gene sequence: CDR1 GTSNPN, CDR2 SVGIG (reference sequence). The CDR3 extends over 20 amino acids. The V gene end was trimmed by 5 bases and the J gene end by 7 bases; junction bases not matched to a gene: 25. As DNA, the CDR3 is TGTGCCTGGGTCCCCACACGGGGCTCCGGACTAGCGGGCAACCCTAATGAGCAGTTCTTC. Translation: CAWVPTRGSGLAGNPNEQFF.

Here the CDR3 DNA reads TGTGCCAGTAGTACGGGCGGGGGGGCGGCAGATACGCAGTATTTT. Translated: CASSTGGGAADTQYF. The chain links TRBV19 to TRBJ2-3, with 9 bases identical to TRBD2. J lost 4 bases, V lost 4 bases, and 6 bases had no gene match. Germline values: CDR1 LNHDA, CDR2 SQIVND (reference sequence). CDR3 size: 15 residues. Based on the CDR3 plus reference TRBV19 and TRBJ2-3, the full variable domain is DGGITQSPKYLFRKEGQNVTLSCEQNLNHDAMYWYRQDPGQGLRLIYYSQIVNDFQKGDIAEGYSVSREKKESFPLTVTSAQKNPTAFYLCASSTGGGAADTQYFGPGTRLTVL.

V gene TRBV3-1 (or the pseudogene TRBV3-2) combines with J gene TRBJ2-7, with unresolved D. V lost 0 bases to trimming and J lost 3 bases, with 6 bases between them. The CDR3 has 13 amino acids. The V gene's germline CDR1 is LGHDT and CDR2 YNNKEL (reference sequence). The CDR3 nucleotides read TGTGCCAGCAGCCAAGATCAGTTCTACGAGCAGTACTTC. Translation gives CASSQDQFYEQYF.

This clone was found once. V gene TRBV6-6 combines with J gene TRBJ1-2; D is undetermined. The germline V gene encodes CDR1 MNHNY and CDR2 SVGAGI (reference sequence). V was cut by 6 bases and J by 2 bases, with 19 bases left in between. The CDR3 runs 16 residues. CDR3 sequence: CASRGSWAPDNYGYTF. The CDR3 DNA reads as TGTGCCAGCAGAGGGAGTTGGGCACCCGACAACTATGGCTACACCTTC.

This clone came up once. The chain has TRBV20-1 and TRBJ2-7; no clear D. Trimming removed 5 bases from V and 3 bases from J, with 8 bases in between. Per germline, CDR1 DFQATT and CDR2 SNEGSKA (reference sequence). The CDR3 extends over 11 amino acids. As DNA, the CDR3 is TGCAGTGCTGGGCTGCTCTACGAGCAGTACTTC. It specifies CSAGLLYEQYF.

The chain links TRBV7-2 to TRBJ1-1; a possible D gene is TRBD1 (6 bases). Germline-derived CDR1 and CDR2 are SGHTA and FQGNSA. The CDR3 covers 14 residues. Trimming pared 5 bases from V and 7 bases from J, leaving 17 bases between. The CDR3 nucleotides are TGTGCCAGCAGCCAGGAAAATACAGGGTATGAAGCTTTCTTT. Translation: CASSQENTGYEAFF. The variable domain in full, with the rest retrieved from reference TRBV7-2 and TRBJ1-1, is GAGVSQSPSNKVTEKGKDVELRCDPISGHTALYWYRQSLGQGLEFLIYFQGNSAPDKSGLPSDRFSAERTGGSVSTLTIQRTQQEDSAVYLCASSQENTGYEAFFGQGTRLTVV.

This sequence joins TRBV11-2 and TRBJ1-1; D call uncertain. Germline CDR1 and CDR2: SGHAT and FQNNGV. The CDR3 loop spans 13 amino acids. Trimming removed 2 bases from V and 2 bases from J, with 6 bases in between. The CDR3 region is CASSLSGNTEAFF. CDR3 DNA: TGTGCCAGCAGCTTATCAGGCAACACTGAAGCTTTCTTT.